Following are 10 T cell receptor beta chains from one sample sequenced in a study of T cells in localized non-small cell lung cancer. Clones were read by immunoSEQ multiplex PCR, and TCRdb kept only the in-frame ones, dropping some. This table holds about 59,000 clones, around nine tenths found once. The sample consisted of peripheral blood, taken before any cancer treatment. All receptors derive from a man aged 40 to 70 with stage I squamous cell lung carcinoma.

The V gene is TRBV29-1, the J gene TRBJ2-1, with D possibly TRBD2 on 6 matching bases. Germline CDR1 reads SQVTM; CDR2 reads ANQGSEA. The CDR3 is 12 residues long. The ends were cut back, 1 base at V and 15 bases at J, with 16 bases in the middle. In DNA, the CDR3 is TGCAGCGTTGAAGGGGGCGGGACTCTCCGGTTCTTC. Protein product: CSVEGGGTLRFF.

The chain employs TRBV7-9 and TRBJ1-1; the D gene is possibly TRBD1 (6 bases). The CDR3 spans 15 residues. The germline V gene encodes CDR1 SEHNR and CDR2 FQNEAQ (reference sequence). V was pared by 5 bases and J by 0 bases, with 13 bases between. The CDR3: CASSASGDMNTEAFF. In nucleotides, the CDR3 is TGTGCCAGCAGCGCCTCAGGGGACATGAACACTGAAGCTTTCTTT.

The chain is built from TRBV29-1 and TRBJ2-7, with 7 bases fitting TRBD1. V lost 7 bases to trimming and J lost 0 bases; unmatched junction nucleotides: 3. Per germline, CDR1 SQVTM and CDR2 ANQGSEA. CDR3 size: 12 residues. CDR3 residues: CSAGTASYEQYF. In DNA, the CDR3 is TGCAGCGCGGGGACAGCCTCCTACGAGCAGTACTTC.

This clone was detected only once. V gene TRBV2 combines with J gene TRBJ2-1; 11 nucleotides match TRBD1. The CDR3 is made up of 14 amino acids. Germline trimming cut 7 bases from V and 6 bases from J; bases unmatched to any gene: 5. Germline V gene sequence: CDR1 SNHLY, CDR2 FYNNEI. The CDR3 nucleotides read TGTGCCAGCAAGATGGACAGGGGGCTCAATGAGCAGTTCTTC. This gives the protein CASKMDRGLNEQFF.

This chain joins TRBV28 and TRBJ2-2, with 9 positions matching TRBD2. The V segment lost 5 bases and the J segment 7 bases; nucleotides outside the gene matches: 8. CDR1 is MDHEN, CDR2 SYDVKM, per germline. The CDR3 spans 15 residues. The CDR3 DNA reads TGTGCCAGCAGTCCCCGGGCGGGAGGGTTCGGGGAGCTGTTTTTT. This gives the protein CASSPRAGGFGELFF.

This clone has just one count. This sequence joins TRBV4-2 and TRBJ2-1; TRBD1 might be the D (8 bases). V gave up 0 bases and J gave up 3 bases, with 18 bases separating them. The CDR3 has 18 amino acids. Germline V gene lookup returns CDR1 LGHNA and CDR2 YNFKEQ. CDR3 nucleotide sequence: TGTGCCAGCAGCCAAGACCGGGGCACAGGGGGGGACTACAATGAGCAGTTCTTC. It specifies CASSQDRGTGGDYNEQFF.

This chain joins TRBV5-1 and TRBJ2-3, with TRBD1 matching 7 bases. V lost 4 bases to trimming and J lost 2 bases; unmatched junction nucleotides: 10. Germline lookup yields CDR1 SGHRS and CDR2 YFSETQ. This CDR3 comprises 16 residues. In DNA form, the CDR3 reads TGCGCCAGCAGCAAGGGACAGACAGGAAACACAGATACGCAGTATTTT. This gives the protein CASSKGQTGNTDTQYF. The whole variable domain, remainder taken from reference TRBV5-1 and TRBJ2-3, is KAGVTQTPRYLIKTRGQQVTLSCSPISGHRSVSWYQQTPGQGLQFLFEYFSETQRNKGNFPGRFSGRQFSNSRSEMNVSTLELGDSALYLCASSKGQTGNTDTQYFGPGTRLTVL.

The count of this clone is one. The rearrangement joins TRBV29-1 to TRBJ2-1, with 11 bases matching TRBD2. Trimming took 4 bases from V and 12 from J; bases not matched to a gene: 5. Germline values: CDR1 SQVTM, CDR2 ANQGSEA. The CDR3 has 12 amino acids. The DNA of the CDR3 is TGCAGCGTTGGACTAGCGGGATGGGTGCAGTTCTTC. It encodes CSVGLAGWVQFF.

The chain joins TRBV6-5 to TRBJ1-5; no clear D gene. Between the trimmed V and J ends, which lost 0 bases and 6 bases, there was a span of 6 bases. Germline loops: CDR1 MNHEY, CDR2 SVGAGI. The CDR3 is 13 residues long. CDR3 in DNA: TGTGCCAGCAGTTACTCCCAAATTCAGCCCCAGCATTTT. Its protein is CASSYSQIQPQHF.

The chain employs TRBV7-2 and TRBJ1-5; a weak D match, TRBD1 (5 bases). The germline CDR1 and CDR2 sequences are SGHTA and FQGNSA. This CDR3 is 16 amino acids long. Trimming took off 3 bases at V and 7 bases at J, with 19 bases between the two ends. The CDR3 DNA reads as TGTGCCAGCAGCTTGCAATCCGGGGCCCTCCACCAGCCCCAGCATTTT. This gives the protein CASSLQSGALHQPQHF.